This T cell receptor beta chain was recovered during a study of blood T cell repertoires in COVID-19. Repertoires were generated with immunoSEQ multiplex PCR, while TCRdb's copy carries only in-frame clones and drops some. The top ten hold 2.7% of the sample, which has 200,000 to 250,000 clones, about nine tenths seen once. The CDR3 runs 15 residues. CDR1 is SGHTA and CDR2 is FQGNSA in the germline V gene. The V and J ends lost 7 bases and 3 bases respectively, with 13 bases between them. The TCR sequence derives from a woman in her sixties or seventies with acute or convalescent COVID-19. Source material: peripheral blood. This chain joins TRBV7-2 and TRBJ1-6; the D gene is possibly TRBD1 (6 bases). The CDR3 DNA reads TGTGCCAGCAACGACAGGTCTAACTATAATTCACCCCTCCACTTT. It translates to CASNDRSNYNSPLHF.